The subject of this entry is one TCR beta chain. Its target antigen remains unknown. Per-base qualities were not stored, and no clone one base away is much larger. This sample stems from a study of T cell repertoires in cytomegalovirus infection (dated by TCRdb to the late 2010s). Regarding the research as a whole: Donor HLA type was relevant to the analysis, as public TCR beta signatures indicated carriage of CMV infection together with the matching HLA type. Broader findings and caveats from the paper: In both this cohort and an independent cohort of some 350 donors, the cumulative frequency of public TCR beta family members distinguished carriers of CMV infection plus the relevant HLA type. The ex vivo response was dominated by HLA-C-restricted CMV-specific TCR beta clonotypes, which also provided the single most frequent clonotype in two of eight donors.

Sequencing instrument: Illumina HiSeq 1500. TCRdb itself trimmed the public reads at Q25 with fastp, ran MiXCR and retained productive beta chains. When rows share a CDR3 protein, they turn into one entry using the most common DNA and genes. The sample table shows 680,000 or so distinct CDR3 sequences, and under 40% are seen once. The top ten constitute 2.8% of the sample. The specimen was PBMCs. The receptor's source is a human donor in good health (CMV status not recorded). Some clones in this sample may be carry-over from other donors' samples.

DNA sequence: TGTGCCAGCAGCCCCGGGGGGAGGGCAGGGAATCAGCCCCAGCATTTT. Its translation is CASSPGGRAGNQPQHF. The rearranged chain carries TRBV11-2 and TRBJ1-5; a tentative D match to TRBD1 spans 5 bases. Including cysteine and phenylalanine, the CDR3 has 16 amino acids. Kept here is only the CDR3 DNA, which spans 48 bases and is read in frame from base 1. Cut back by 5 bases and 4 bases, the V and J ends lie 18 bases apart. Via the germline V gene, CDR1 is SGHAT and CDR2 FQNNGV.